Listed below are T cell receptor beta chains from one sample, sequenced in a study of T-cell reconstitution after alpha-beta-depleted transplantation in children. TCRdb re-derived calls from the PCR reads in MiXCR, one entry per CDR3 protein. The repertoire holds 200,000 to 250,000 distinct CDR3 sequences, with 20% to 30% as singletons. The sequenced sample was PBMCs, mostly from graft donor cells, obtained 360 days after TCRalphabeta/CD19-depleted stem cell transplant. The receptors come from a female patient aged 2-15 years who had a stem cell transplant for congenital amegakaryocytic thrombocytopenia, so the T cells may come from the graft donor. CDR3s include the opening cysteine and the closing phenylalanine or tryptophan. The D gene is left open where the match is weak. Size tells how often a clone was seen (once, few, many) or the class of an expanded clone, and some rows leave it out.

clone_size | j_call | v_call | d_call | cdr3_nt | cdr3_aa
- | TRBJ1-2 | TRBV28 | - | TGTGCCAGCAGTCTCCCCAACGGGACTCCCGTTATCGGCGGCTACACCTTC | CASSLPNGTPVIGGYTF
- | TRBJ2-7 | TRBV6-5 | TRBD2 | TGTGCCAGCAGTTACGGGCGGGAGCCCTACGAGCAGTACTTC | CASSYGREPYEQYF
- | TRBJ1-5 | TRBV7-2 | - | TGTGCCAGCAGCTTAGCGCTAGGGGATCAGCCCCAGCATTTT | CASSLALGDQPQHF
- | TRBJ2-1 | TRBV4-2 | TRBD2 | TGTGCCAGCAGCCAAGAGGCTAGCGGGAACTCCTACAATGAGCAGTTCTTC | CASSQEASGNSYNEQFF
- | TRBJ2-3 | TRBV28 | TRBD1 | TGTGCCAGCAGTTTTCGGCCCGGACAGGGCACAGATACGCAGTATTTT | CASSFRPGQGTDTQYF
- | TRBJ1-4 | TRBV10-3 | - | TGTGCCATCAGTGCAGGGTTGACTAATGAAAAACTGTTTTTT | CAISAGLTNEKLFF
few | TRBJ2-1 | TRBV15 | - | TGTGCCACCAGCAGGGTGGAGGGCTCCTACAATGAGCAGTTCTTC | CATSRVEGSYNEQFF
few | TRBJ1-6 | TRBV11-1 | - | TGTGCCAGCAGCAGGGGGGCTAAACCCCTCCACTTT | CASSRGAKPLHF
many | TRBJ2-7 | TRBV2 | - | TGTGCCAGCAGTGAAGGAGGAACCTACTACGAGCAGTACTTC | CASSEGGTYYEQYF
- | TRBJ1-3 | TRBV7-3 | TRBD1 | TGTGCCAGCAGCTCCTCGGACAGGGTAACCACCATATATTTT | CASSSSDRVTTIYF
- | TRBJ2-1 | TRBV20-1 | - | TGCAGTGCCTATAGCGGAGAGCAGTTCTTC | CSAYSGEQFF
- | TRBJ2-6 | TRBV27 | TRBD2 | TGTGCCAGCAGTGCGGGGACTAGCGGGAGTCCAAACTCTGGGGCCAACGTCCTGACTTTC | CASSAGTSGSPNSGANVLTF
few | TRBJ1-4 | TRBV7-6 | - | TGTGCCAGCAGCTCACAGGCGGGGGCGACTAATGAAAAACTGTTTTTT | CASSSQAGATNEKLFF
- | TRBJ2-1 | TRBV25-1 | TRBD2 | TGTGCCAGCAGTGACGGACTAGCGTCCTACAATGAGCAGTTCTTC | CASSDGLASYNEQFF
- | TRBJ2-3 | TRBV20-1 | - | TGCAGTGCTAGAGGGAATAGCGACAGCACAGATACGCAGTATTTT | CSARGNSDSTDTQYF
few | TRBJ1-5 | TRBV20-1 | TRBD1 | TGCAGTGCTAGCTCATATCCCTTCAGGGGGCGGGATAGCAATCAGCCCCAGCATTTT | CSASSYPFRGRDSNQPQHF
few | TRBJ2-7 | TRBV5-1 | - | TGCGCCAGCAGCCGATTCTCCCTCTCCACCTACGAGCAGTACTTC | CASSRFSLSTYEQYF